This TCR beta chain originates from a study of cytomegalovirus exposure and HLA in healthy donors. Whole-study results and caveats: Cytomegalovirus association was assigned to about 150 TCR beta chains.

Primers: 60 Vbeta forward and 13 Jbeta reverse. Repertoires were generated with immunoSEQ multiplex PCR, while TCRdb's copy carries only in-frame clones and drops some. This table holds about 150,000 clones, approximately 79% found once. CDR3 length: 14 residues. V was pared by 5 bases and J by 1 base, with 11 bases between. Looked up from germline, CDR1 is SGHNT and CDR2 is YENEEA. On this clone: The antigen remains undetermined.

The sequence came from a young man in good health and CMV-seropositive. The V and J genes are TRBV11-3 and TRBJ1-1; TRBD1 is a possible D gene (5 bases). Specimen: PBMCs. This CDR3 is CASSRRGGNTEAFF. CDR3 DNA sequence: TGTGCCAGCAGCCGGAGGGGTGGGAACACTGAAGCTTTCTTT. Based on the CDR3 plus reference TRBV11-3 and TRBJ1-1, the full variable domain is EAGVVQSPRYKIIEKKQPVAFWCNPISGHNTLYWYLQNLGQGPELLIRYENEEAVDDSQLPKDRFSAERLKGVDSTLKIQPAELGDSAVYLCASSRRGGNTEAFFGQGTRLTVV.